Following are 14 T cell receptor beta chains from one sample sequenced in a study of OX40 agonist ivuxolimab in advanced cancers. Library construction relied on the immunoSEQ multiplex PCR assay. This is the immuneACCESS table as TCRdb keeps it, with only in-frame sequences that have V and J called. A part of the clones is gone; compared with another copy, unresolved V genes explain less than half, and the rest is unexplained. The sample has 96,000 or so clones on record, roughly 80% of them singletons. Of the sample, under 6.5% falls within the top ten clones. Sequenced material: CD4+ or CD8+ T cells sorted from blood, taken in a trial of the OX40 agonist ivuxolimab. These receptors were taken from an adult with an advanced solid tumor such as melanoma, head and neck, liver or kidney cancer.

This chain joins TRBV6-6 and TRBJ1-4, with no clear D. This CDR3 is 14 amino acids long. CDR1 is MNHNY and CDR2 is SVGAGI in the germline V gene (reference sequence). The V and J ends lost 4 bases and 5 bases respectively, with 11 bases between them. CDR3 in amino acids: CASSSQIFNEKLFF. In DNA form, the CDR3 reads TGTGCCAGCAGTTCCCAGATATTCAATGAAAAACTGTTTTTT.

V and J are TRBV27 and TRBJ2-7, with TRBD2 matching over 9 bases. The CDR3 extends over 14 amino acids. The ends lost 7 bases at V and 5 bases at J; junction bases unmatched: 9. In germline, CDR1 is MNHEY, CDR2 SMNVEV (reference sequence). The CDR3 is CASILPRGGHEQYF. The CDR3 nucleotides are TGTGCCAGCATCCTCCCGCGGGGGGGCCACGAGCAGTACTTC.

The chain couples TRBV7-9 to TRBJ1-1; D not certain. Per the germline V gene, CDR1 is SEHNR and CDR2 is FQNEAQ (reference sequence). This CDR3 is 12 amino acids long. The V end lost 5 bases, the J end lost 7 bases, and 11 bases lay between the germline ends. This chain's CDR3 is CASSEVQSEAFF. In DNA form, the CDR3 reads TGTGCCAGCAGCGAAGTACAGAGTGAAGCTTTCTTT.

The J gene is TRBJ1-4, the V gene TRBV12-5; D is possibly TRBD1 (6 bases). CDR1 is LGHNT and CDR2 is FRNRAP in the germline V gene. V was clipped by 3 bases and J by 6 bases, with 23 bases between them. The CDR3 loop spans 18 amino acids. CDR3 coding DNA: TGTGCTAGTGGTTTTAGGGGCTCGGCAGGGGACTTGGATGAAAAACTGTTTTTT. Encoded protein: CASGFRGSAGDLDEKLFF.

The rearrangement uses TRBV19 and TRBJ2-1; D perhaps matches TRBD2 (6 bases). The germline V gene has CDR1 LNHDA and CDR2 SQIVND (reference sequence). CDR3 size: 14 residues. V lost 11 bases to trimming and J lost 3 bases, with 17 bases between them. The CDR3 is CASMAGRNYNEQFF. Written as DNA, the CDR3 is TGTGCCTCCATGGCGGGGCGGAACTACAATGAGCAGTTCTTC.

V gene TRBV10-2 combines with J gene TRBJ2-7; 8 positions match TRBD2. Germline CDR1 reads WSHSY; CDR2 reads SAAADI. Trimming at V came to 8 bases and at J to 0 bases, leaving 6 bases not matched to a gene. This CDR3 is 14 amino acids long. The DNA for the CDR3 is TGCGCCAGCTGGGAAACTAGCGGCTCCTACGAGCAGTACTTC. Amino acid sequence: CASWETSGSYEQYF.

The genes are TRBV27 and TRBJ2-1; no clear D. The V gene lost 3 bases and the J gene lost 10 bases, with 16 bases spanning the gap. This CDR3 contains 14 residues. From germline, CDR1 is MNHEY and CDR2 SMNVEV (reference sequence). The CDR3 sequence is CASSFLVSQQEQFF. For the CDR3, the DNA is TGTGCCAGCAGTTTCCTAGTATCCCAGCAGGAGCAGTTCTTC.

V and J are TRBV27 and TRBJ2-7, with TRBD2 matching 9 bases. The CDR3 runs to 16 residues. Trimming at V came to 4 bases and at J to 4 bases, leaving 11 bases not matched to a gene. In germline, CDR1 is MNHEY, CDR2 SMNVEV (reference sequence). CDR3 nucleotides: TGTGCCAGCAGTTCCTTAGCGGGGGCGACCCTTTACGAGCAGTACTTC. As protein: CASSSLAGATLYEQYF.

The rearrangement uses TRBV5-8 and TRBJ2-1; 9 bases agree with TRBD2. V shed 4 bases and J 0 bases; nucleotides not matched to a gene: 14. The CDR3 totals 19 residues. Germline CDR1 is SGHTS and CDR2 is YDEGEE. CDR3 DNA sequence: TGTGCCAGCAGCCTCCTCGGCAGCGGGGGGTGGGGCTCCTACAATGAGCAGTTCTTC. Amino acid sequence: CASSLLGSGGWGSYNEQFF.

The genes are TRBV27 and TRBJ1-3; D remains ambiguous. CDR1 is MNHEY, CDR2 SMNVEV, per germline (reference sequence). This CDR3 contains 16 residues. V lost 4 bases to trimming and J lost 0 bases, with 13 bases between them. CDR3 nucleotide sequence: TGTGCCAGCAGTTATAGTCAGAGGTCCTCTGGAAACACCATATATTTT. It yields the protein CASSYSQRSSGNTIYF.

V and J are TRBV2 and TRBJ2-7, with TRBD1 matching 9 bases. The CDR3 consists of 14 residues. Losses at the gene ends were 9 bases for V and 2 bases for J; bases not matched to a gene: 8. Per the germline V gene, CDR1 is SNHLY and CDR2 is FYNNEI. CDR3 residues: CARGLRDRAYEQYF. In DNA form, the CDR3 reads TGTGCCAGAGGACTCCGGGACAGGGCCTACGAGCAGTACTTC.

The gene calls are TRBV5-4 and TRBJ1-3; D is uncertain. The CDR3 has 13 amino acids. The V end was cut by 5 bases, the J end by 4 bases, with 10 bases between. CDR1 and CDR2 from the germline V gene are SGHNT and YYREEE (reference sequence). CDR3 region: CASSLTLGNTIYF. CDR3 in DNA: TGTGCCAGCAGTTTAACCCTCGGAAACACCATATATTTT. Supplemented by reference TRBV5-4 and TRBJ1-3, the full variable domain reads ETGVTQSPTHLIKTRGQQVTLRCSSQSGHNTVSWYQQALGQGPQFIFQYYREEENGRGNFPPRFSGLQFPNYSSELNVNALELDDSALYLCASSLTLGNTIYFGEGSWLTVV.

The genes are TRBV5-4 and TRBJ1-4; D gene unclear. The CDR3 loop spans 13 amino acids. Trimming stripped 6 bases from V and 7 bases from J, with 13 bases between. Germline V lookup: CDR1 SGHNT, CDR2 YYREEE (reference sequence). The CDR3, as DNA: TGTGCCAGCATAAGGGTGGAAGGTGAAAAACTGTTTTTT. Residues: CASIRVEGEKLFF.

This clone occurred a few times. The rearrangement links TRBV10-3 to TRBJ2-2; 9 nucleotides line up with TRBD2. The CDR3 length is 14 residues. V shed 10 bases and J 5 bases; nucleotides not matched to a gene: 8. Germline V gene sequence: CDR1 ENHRY, CDR2 SYGVKD. CDR3 in amino acids: CASGGASGTGELFF. The CDR3 coding sequence is TGTGCCAGCGGGGGGGCTAGCGGTACCGGGGAGCTGTTTTTT.